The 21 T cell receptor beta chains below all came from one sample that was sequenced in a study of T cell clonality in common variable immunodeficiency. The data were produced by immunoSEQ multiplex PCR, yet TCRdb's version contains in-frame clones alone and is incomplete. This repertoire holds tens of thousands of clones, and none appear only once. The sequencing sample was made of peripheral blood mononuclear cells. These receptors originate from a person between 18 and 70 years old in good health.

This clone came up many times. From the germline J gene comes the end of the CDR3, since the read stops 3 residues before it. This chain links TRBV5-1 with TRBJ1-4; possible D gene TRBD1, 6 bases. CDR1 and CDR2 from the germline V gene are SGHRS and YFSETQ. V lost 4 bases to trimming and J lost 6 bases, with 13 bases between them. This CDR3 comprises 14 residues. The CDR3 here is CASSLQGTYEKLFF. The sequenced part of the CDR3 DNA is TGCGCCAGCAGCCTACAGGGAACCTATGAAAAA. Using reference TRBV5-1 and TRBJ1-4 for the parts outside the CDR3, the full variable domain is KAGVTQTPRYLIKTRGQQVTLSCSPISGHRSVSWYQQTPGQGLQFLFEYFSETQRNKGNFPGRFSGRQFSNSRSEMNVSTLELGDSALYLCASSLQGTYEKLFFGSGTQLSVL.

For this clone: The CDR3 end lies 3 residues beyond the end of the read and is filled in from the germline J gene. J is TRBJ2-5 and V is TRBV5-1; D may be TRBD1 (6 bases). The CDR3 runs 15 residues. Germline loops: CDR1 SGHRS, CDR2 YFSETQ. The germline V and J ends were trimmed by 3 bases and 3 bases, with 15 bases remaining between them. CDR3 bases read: TGCGCCAGCAGCTGGGGGCTGGCCTCGAAAGAGACC. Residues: CASSWGLASKET. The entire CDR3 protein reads CASSWGLASKETQYF.

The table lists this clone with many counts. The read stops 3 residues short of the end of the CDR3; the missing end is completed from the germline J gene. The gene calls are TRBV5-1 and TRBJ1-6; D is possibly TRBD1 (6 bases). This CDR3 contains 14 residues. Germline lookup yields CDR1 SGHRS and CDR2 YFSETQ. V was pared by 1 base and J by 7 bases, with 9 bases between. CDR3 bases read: TGCGCCAGCAGCTTGCCAGGGGTAAATTCACCC. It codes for CASSLPGVNSP. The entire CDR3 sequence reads CASSLPGVNSPLHF.

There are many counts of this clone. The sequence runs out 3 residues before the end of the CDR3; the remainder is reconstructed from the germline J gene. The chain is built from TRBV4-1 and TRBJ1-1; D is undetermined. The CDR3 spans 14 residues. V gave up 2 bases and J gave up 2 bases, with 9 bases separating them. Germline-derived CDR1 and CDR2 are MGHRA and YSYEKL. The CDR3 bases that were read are TGCGCCAGCAGCCAACCACTGTCAAACACTGAA. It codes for CASSQPLSNTE. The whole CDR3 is CASSQPLSNTEAFF.

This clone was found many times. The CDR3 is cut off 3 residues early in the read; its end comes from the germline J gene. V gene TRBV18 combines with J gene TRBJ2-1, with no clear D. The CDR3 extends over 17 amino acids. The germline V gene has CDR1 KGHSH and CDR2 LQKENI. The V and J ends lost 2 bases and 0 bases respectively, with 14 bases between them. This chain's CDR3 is CASSPKRLRSSYNEQFF. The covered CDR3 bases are TGTGCCAGCTCACCAAAGAGGCTCCGAAGCTCCTACAATGAG.

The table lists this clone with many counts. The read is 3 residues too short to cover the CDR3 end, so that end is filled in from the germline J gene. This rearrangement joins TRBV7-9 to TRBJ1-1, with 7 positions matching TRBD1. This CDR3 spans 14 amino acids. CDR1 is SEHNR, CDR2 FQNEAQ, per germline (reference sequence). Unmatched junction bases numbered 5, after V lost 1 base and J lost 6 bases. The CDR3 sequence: CASSLDQGGPEAFF. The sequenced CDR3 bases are TGTGCCAGCAGCTTAGACCAAGGGGGCCCTGAA.

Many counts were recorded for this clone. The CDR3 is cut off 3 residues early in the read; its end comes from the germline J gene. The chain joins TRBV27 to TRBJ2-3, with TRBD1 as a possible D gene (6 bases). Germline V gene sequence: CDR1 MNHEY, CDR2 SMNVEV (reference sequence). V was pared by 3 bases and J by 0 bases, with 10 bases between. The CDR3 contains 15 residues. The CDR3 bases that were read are TGTGCCAGCAGTTTCAGGGGAACTAGCACAGATACG. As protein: CASSFRGTSTDT. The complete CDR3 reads CASSFRGTSTDTQYF.

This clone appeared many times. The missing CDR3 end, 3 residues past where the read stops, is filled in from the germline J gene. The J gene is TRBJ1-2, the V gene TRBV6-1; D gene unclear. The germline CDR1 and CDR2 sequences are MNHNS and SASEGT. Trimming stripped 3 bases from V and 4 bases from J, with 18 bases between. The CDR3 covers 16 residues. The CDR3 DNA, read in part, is TGTGCCAGCAGTGAGAATTCCTGGCGGGCAAGCTATGGC. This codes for CASSENSWRASYG. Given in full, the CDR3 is CASSENSWRASYGYTF.

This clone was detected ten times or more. CDR3 loop: CASSQGRRRLAGGADTQYF. The CDR3 DNA, read in part, is TGTGCCAGCAGCCAAGGGAGGCGTCGACTAGCGGGAGGTGCAGATACG. The gene calls are TRBV4-2 and TRBJ2-3; TRBD2 agrees at 13 bases. From the germline J gene comes the end of the CDR3, since the read stops 3 residues before it. V was pared by 1 base and J by 4 bases, with 11 bases of the junction left unmatched. The CDR3 spans 19 residues. Germline CDR1 is LGHNA and CDR2 is YNFKEQ.

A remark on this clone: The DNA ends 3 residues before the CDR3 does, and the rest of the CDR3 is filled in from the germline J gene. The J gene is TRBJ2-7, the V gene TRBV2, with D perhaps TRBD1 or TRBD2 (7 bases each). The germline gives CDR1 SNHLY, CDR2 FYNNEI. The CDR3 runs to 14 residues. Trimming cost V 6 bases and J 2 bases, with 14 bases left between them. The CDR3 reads CASRRQGGTYEQYF. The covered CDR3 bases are TGTGCCAGCAGAAGACAGGGAGGGACCTACGAG.

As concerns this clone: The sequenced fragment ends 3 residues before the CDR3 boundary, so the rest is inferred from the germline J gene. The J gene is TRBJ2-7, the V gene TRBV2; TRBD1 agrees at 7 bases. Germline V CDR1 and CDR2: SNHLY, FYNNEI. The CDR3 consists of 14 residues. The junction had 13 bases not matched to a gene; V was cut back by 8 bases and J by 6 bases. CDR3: CASQVEGALTEQYF. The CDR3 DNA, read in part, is TGTGCCAGCCAGGTAGAGGGGGCCTTGACCGAG.

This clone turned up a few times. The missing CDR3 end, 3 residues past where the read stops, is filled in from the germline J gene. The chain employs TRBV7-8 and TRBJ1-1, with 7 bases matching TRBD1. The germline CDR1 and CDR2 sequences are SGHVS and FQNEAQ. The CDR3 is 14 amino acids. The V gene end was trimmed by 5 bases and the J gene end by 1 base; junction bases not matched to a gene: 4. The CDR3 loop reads CASSPRQGNTEAFF. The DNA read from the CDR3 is TGTGCCAGCAGCCCCAGACAGGGGAACACTGAA.

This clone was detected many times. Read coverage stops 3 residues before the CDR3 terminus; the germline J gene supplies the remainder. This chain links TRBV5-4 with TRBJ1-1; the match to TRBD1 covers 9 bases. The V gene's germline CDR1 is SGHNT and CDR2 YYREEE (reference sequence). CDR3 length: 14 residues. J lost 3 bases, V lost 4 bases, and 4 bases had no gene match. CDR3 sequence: CASSVTGGDTEAFF. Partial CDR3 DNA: TGTGCCAGCAGCGTGACAGGGGGGGACACTGAA. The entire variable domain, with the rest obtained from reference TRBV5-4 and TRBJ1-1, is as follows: ETGVTQSPTHLIKTRGQQVTLRCSSQSGHNTVSWYQQALGQGPQFIFQYYREEENGRGNFPPRFSGLQFPNYSSELNVNALELDDSALYLCASSVTGGDTEAFFGQGTRLTVV.

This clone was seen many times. The CDR3 bases that were read are TGTGCCAGCCGATTGCGGGAGGCGAACTCTGGGGCCAACGTC. Amino acids: CASRLREANSGANV. The entire CDR3 protein reads CASRLREANSGANVLTF. The chain combines TRBV2 with TRBJ2-6, with TRBD2 identical over 8 bases. Sequencing ends 3 residues short of the CDR3 end; the germline J gene provides the rest. CDR1 SNHLY and CDR2 FYNNEI come from the germline V gene. This CDR3 spans 17 amino acids. Trimming took 8 bases from V and 0 from J; bases not matched to a gene: 9.

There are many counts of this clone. CDR3 amino acids: CASSPLAGLPSSGANVLTF. The CDR3 bases that were read are TGTGCCAGCTCACCACTCGCGGGGCTCCCTAGCTCTGGGGCCAACGTC. The chain links TRBV18 to TRBJ2-6; maybe TRBD2 (6 bases). Read sequence stops 3 residues before the CDR3 end, and the germline J gene provides the missing end. The CDR3 totals 19 residues. Trimming cost V 1 base and J 0 bases, with 16 bases left between them. CDR1 is KGHSH, CDR2 LQKENI, per germline.

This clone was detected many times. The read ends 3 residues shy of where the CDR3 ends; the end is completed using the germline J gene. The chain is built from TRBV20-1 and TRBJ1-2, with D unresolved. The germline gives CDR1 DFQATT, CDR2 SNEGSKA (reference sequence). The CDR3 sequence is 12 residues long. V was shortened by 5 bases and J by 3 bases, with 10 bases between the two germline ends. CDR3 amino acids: CSAHRQDYGYTF. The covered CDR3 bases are TGCAGTGCTCACCGACAAGACTATGGC.

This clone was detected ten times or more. The CDR3 bases that were read are TGTGCCAGCAGGCTCCTCGGAGGGGGCCGGGGC. This sequence encodes CASRLLGGGRG. The whole CDR3 sequence reads CASRLLGGGRGYTF. This rearrangement joins TRBV28 to TRBJ1-2; TRBD1 matches at 7 bases. With the read ending 3 residues before the CDR3 end, the germline J gene is used to fill in that end. CDR3 size: 14 residues. The germline V gene has CDR1 MDHEN and CDR2 SYDVKM.

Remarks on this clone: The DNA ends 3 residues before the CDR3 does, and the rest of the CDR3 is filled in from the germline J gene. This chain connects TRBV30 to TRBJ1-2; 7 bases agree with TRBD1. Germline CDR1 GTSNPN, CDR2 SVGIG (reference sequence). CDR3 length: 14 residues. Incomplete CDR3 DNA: TGTGCCTGGACGGGACAGAGACTCCAAGAGACA. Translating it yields CAWTGQRLQET. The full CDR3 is CAWTGQRLQETYTF. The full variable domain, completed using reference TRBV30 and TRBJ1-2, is SQTIHQWPATLVQPVGSPLSLECTVEGTSNPNLYWYRQAAGRGLQLLFYSVGIGQISSEVPQNLSASRPQDRQFILSSKKLLLSDSGFYLCAWTGQRLQETYTFGSGTRLTVV.

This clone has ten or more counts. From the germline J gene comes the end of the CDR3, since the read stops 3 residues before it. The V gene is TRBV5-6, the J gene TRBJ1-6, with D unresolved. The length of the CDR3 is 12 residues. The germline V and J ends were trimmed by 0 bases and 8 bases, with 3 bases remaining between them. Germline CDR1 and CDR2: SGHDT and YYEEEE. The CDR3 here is CASSLADSPLHF. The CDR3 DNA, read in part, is TGTGCCAGCAGCTTGGCGGATTCACCC. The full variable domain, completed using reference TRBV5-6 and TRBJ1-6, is DAGVTQSPTHLIKTRGQQVTLRCSPKSGHDTVSWYQQALGQGPQFIFQYYEEEERQRGNFPDRFSGHQFPNYSSELNVNALLLGDSALYLCASSLADSPLHFGNGTRLTVT.

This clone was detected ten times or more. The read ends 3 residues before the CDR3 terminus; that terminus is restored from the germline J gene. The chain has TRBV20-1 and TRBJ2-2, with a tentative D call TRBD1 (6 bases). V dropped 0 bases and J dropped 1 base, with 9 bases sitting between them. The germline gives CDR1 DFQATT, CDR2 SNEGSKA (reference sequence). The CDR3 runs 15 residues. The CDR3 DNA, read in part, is TGCAGTGCTAGAGATAGCAGGGGGAACACCGGGGAG. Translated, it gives CSARDSRGNTGE. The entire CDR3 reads CSARDSRGNTGELFF.

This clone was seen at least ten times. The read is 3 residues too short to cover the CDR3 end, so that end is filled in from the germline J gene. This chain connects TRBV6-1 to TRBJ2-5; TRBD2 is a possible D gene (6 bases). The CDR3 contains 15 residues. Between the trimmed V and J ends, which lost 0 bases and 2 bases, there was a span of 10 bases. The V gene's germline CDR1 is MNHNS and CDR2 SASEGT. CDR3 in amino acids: CASSEASGQQETQYF. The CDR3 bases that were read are TGTGCCAGCAGTGAAGCAAGCGGGCAACAAGAGACC.